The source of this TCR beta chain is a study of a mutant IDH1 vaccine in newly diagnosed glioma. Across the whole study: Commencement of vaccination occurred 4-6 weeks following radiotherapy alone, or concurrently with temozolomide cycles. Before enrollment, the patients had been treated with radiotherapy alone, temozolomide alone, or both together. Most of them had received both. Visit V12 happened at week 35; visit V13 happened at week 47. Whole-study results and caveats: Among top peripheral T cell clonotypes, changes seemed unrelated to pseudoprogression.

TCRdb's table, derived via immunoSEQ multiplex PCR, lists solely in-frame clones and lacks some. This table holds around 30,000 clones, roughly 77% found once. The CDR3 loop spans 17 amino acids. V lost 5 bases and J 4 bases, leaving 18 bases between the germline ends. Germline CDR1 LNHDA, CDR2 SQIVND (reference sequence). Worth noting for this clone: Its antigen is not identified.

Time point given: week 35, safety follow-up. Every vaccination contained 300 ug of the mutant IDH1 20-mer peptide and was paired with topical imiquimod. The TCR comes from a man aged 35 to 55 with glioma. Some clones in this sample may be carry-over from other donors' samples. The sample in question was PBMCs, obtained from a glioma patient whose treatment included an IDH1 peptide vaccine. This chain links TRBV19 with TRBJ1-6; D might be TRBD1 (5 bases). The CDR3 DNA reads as TGTGCCAGTAGTTCCCATCCCTCGACAGTTTATAATTCACCCCTCCACTTT. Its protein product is CASSSHPSTVYNSPLHF.